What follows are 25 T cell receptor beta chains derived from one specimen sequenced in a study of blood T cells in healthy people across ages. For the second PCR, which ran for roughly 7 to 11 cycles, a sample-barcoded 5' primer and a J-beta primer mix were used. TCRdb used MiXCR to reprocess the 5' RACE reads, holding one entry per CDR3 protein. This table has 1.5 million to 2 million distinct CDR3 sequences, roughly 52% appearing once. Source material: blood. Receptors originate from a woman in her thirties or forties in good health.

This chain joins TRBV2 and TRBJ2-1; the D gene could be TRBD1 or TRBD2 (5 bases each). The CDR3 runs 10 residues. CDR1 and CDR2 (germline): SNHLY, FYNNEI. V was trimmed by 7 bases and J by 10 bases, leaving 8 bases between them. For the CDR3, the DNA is TGTGCCAGCATTGGGGGAGAGCAGTTCTTC. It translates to CASIGGEQFF.

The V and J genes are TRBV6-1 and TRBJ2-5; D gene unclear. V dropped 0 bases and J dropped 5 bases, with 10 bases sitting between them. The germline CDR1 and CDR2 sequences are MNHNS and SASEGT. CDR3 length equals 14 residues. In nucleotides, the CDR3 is TGTGCCAGCAGTGAAGCGCGAGCACTGGAGACCCAGTACTTC. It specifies CASSEARALETQYF.

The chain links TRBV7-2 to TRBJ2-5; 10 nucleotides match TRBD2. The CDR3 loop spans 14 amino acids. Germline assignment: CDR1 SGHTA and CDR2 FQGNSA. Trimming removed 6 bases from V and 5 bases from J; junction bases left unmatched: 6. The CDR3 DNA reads TGTGCCAGCAGGAAGGGGACTAGCGTTGAGACCCAGTACTTC. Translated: CASRKGTSVETQYF.

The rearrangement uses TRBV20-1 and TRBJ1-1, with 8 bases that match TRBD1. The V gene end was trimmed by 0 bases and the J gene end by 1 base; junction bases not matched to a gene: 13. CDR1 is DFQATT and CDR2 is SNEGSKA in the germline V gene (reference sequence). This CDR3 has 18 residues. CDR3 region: CSARDSQGLQGANTEAFF. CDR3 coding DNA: TGCAGTGCTAGAGATAGCCAGGGGCTTCAGGGGGCGAACACTGAAGCTTTCTTT.

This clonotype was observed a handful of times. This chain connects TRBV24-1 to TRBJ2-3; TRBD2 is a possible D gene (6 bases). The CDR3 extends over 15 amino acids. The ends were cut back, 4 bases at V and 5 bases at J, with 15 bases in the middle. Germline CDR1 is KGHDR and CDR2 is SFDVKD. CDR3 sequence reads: CATSERPSEGDTQYF. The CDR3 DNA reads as TGTGCCACCAGTGAACGACCTAGCGAGGGAGATACGCAGTATTTT.

CDR3 residues: CSASSISGANVLTF. Here the CDR3 DNA reads TGCAGTGCTAGTTCTATCTCTGGGGCCAACGTCCTGACTTTC. The rearrangement joins TRBV20-1 to TRBJ2-6; D unresolved. Germline-derived CDR1 and CDR2 are DFQATT and SNEGSKA (reference sequence). Trimming left V 3 bases short and J 0 bases short, with 6 bases between. The CDR3 consists of 14 residues.

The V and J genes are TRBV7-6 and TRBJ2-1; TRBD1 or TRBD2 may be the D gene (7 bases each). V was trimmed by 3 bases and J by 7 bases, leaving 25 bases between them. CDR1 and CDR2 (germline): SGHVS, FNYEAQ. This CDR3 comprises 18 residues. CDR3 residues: CASSLGEGGGGVGNEQFF. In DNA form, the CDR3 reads TGTGCCAGCAGCTTGGGTGAAGGGGGCGGGGGCGTAGGGAATGAGCAGTTCTTC.

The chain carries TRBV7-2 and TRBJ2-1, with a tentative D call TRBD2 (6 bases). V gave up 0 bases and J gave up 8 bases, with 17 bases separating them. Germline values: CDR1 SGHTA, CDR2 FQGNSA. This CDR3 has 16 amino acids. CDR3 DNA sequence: TGTGCCAGCAGCTTAGCGGGGGGTGGGTGGTACGATGAGCAGTTCTTC. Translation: CASSLAGGGWYDEQFF.

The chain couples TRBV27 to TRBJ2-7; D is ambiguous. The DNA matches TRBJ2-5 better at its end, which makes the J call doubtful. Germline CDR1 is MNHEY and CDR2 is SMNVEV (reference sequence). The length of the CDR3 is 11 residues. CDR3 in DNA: TGTGCCAGCAGTTTATCGATGACCCAGTACTTC. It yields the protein CASSLSMTQYF.

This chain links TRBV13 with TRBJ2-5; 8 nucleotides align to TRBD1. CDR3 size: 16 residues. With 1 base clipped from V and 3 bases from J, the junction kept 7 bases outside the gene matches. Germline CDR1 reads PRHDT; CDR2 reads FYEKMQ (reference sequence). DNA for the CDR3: TGTGCCAGCAGCTTAGATACAGGGGGGTTTAAAGAGACCCAGTACTTC. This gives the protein CASSLDTGGFKETQYF.

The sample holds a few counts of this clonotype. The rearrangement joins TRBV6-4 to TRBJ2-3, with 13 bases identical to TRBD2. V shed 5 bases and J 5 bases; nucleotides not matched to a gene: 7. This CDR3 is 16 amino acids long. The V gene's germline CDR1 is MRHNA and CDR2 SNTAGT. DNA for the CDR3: TGTGCCAGCAGTCCTACTAGCGGGGGGGCGGAAGATACGCAGTATTTT. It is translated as CASSPTSGGAEDTQYF.

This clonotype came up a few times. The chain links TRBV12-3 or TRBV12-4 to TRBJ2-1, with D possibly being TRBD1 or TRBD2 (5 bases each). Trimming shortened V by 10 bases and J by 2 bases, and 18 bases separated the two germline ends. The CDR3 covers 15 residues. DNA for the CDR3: TGTGCCATCTTTATCGGGACGGCCCCCTACAATGAGCAGTTCTTC. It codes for CAIFIGTAPYNEQFF.

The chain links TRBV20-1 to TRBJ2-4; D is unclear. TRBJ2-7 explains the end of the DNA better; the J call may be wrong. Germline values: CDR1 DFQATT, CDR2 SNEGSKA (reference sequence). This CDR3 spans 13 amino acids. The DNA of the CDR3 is TGCAGTGCTCCCCCGCGGCTCCCCTACGAGCAGTACTTC. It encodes CSAPPRLPYEQYF.

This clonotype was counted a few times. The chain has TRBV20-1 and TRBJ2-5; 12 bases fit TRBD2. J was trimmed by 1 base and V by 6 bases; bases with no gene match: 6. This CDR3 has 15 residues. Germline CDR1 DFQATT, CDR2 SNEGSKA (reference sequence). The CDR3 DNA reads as TGCAGTGCCCCACTAGCGGGGGGTATCCAAGAGACCCAGTACTTC. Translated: CSAPLAGGIQETQYF.

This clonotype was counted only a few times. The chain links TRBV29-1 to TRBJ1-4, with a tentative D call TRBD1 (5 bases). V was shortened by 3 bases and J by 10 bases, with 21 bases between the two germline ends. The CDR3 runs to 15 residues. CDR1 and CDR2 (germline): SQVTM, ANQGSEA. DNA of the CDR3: TGCAGCGTTGAGTCATCGCGTCAGGGTTCGGGAAAACTGTTTTTT. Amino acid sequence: CSVESSRQGSGKLFF.

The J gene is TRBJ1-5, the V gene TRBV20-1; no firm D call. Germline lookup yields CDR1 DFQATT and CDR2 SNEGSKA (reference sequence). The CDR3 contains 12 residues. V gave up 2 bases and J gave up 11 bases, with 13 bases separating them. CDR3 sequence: CSARKESAAQHF. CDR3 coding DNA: TGCAGTGCTAGAAAGGAATCAGCGGCCCAGCATTTT.

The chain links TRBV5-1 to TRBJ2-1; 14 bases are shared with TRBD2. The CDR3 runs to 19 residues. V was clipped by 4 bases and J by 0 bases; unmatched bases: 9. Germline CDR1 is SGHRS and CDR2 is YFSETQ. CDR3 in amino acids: CASSRGLAGGPYSYNEQFF. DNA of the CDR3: TGCGCCAGCAGCCGTGGACTAGCGGGGGGCCCCTACTCCTACAATGAGCAGTTCTTC.

CDR3: CASRPERGRGRTDGYTF. CDR3 DNA: TGTGCCAGCAGACCCGAGCGAGGGAGGGGGCGGACGGATGGCTACACCTTC. This chain uses TRBV28 with TRBJ1-2; TRBD1 matches 7 bases. Germline V CDR1 and CDR2: MDHEN, SYDVKM. This CDR3 has 17 residues. The V gene end was trimmed by 6 bases and the J gene end by 6 bases; junction bases not matched to a gene: 19.

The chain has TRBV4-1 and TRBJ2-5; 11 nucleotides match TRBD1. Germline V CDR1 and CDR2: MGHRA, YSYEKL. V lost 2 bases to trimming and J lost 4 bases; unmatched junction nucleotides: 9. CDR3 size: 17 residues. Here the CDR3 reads CASSQIIMDRGRETQYF. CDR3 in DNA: TGCGCCAGCAGCCAAATTATCATGGACAGGGGGCGAGAGACCCAGTACTTC.

The CDR3 bases are TGTGCCAGCAGCCGACGGGACAGGCCCCGAGAGACCCAGTACTTC. Translating it yields CASSRRDRPRETQYF. The chain has TRBV7-9 and TRBJ2-5; 8 bases are shared with TRBD1. V dropped 5 bases and J dropped 4; count of bases not matched to a gene: 9. The CDR3 covers 15 residues. CDR1 SEHNR and CDR2 FQNEAQ come from the germline V gene (reference sequence).

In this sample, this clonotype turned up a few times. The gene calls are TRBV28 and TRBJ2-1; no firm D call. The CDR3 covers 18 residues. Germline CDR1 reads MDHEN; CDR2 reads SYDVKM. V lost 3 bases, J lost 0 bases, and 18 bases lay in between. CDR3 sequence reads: CASSLSILEPSSYNEQFF. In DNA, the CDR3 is TGTGCCAGCAGTTTGTCTATATTAGAACCTAGCTCCTACAATGAGCAGTTCTTC.

The DNA of the CDR3 is TGTGCCAGCAGTTACTGGTCTAGCGGGGGGGCTTTCGATGAGCAGTTCTTC. Its translation is CASSYWSSGGAFDEQFF. The genes are TRBV6-5 and TRBJ2-1; the match to TRBD2 covers 12 bases. V lost 1 base, J lost 8 bases, and 9 bases stayed unmatched. The CDR3 spans 17 residues. CDR1 and CDR2 from the germline V gene are MNHEY and SVGAGI.

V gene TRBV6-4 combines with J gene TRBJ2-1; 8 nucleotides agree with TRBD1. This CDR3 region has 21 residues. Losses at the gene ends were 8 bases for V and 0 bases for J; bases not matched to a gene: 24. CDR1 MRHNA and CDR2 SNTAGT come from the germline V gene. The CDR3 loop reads CASLNPLRDRPPSSSYNEQFF. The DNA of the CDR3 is TGTGCCAGCCTGAACCCGCTTCGGGACAGGCCTCCCTCGAGCTCCTACAATGAGCAGTTCTTC.

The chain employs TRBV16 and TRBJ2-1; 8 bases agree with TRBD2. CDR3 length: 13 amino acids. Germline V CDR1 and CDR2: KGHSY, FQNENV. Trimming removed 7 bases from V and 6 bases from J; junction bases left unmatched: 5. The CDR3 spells CASNSGLANEQFF. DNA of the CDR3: TGTGCCAGCAACTCAGGACTAGCCAATGAGCAGTTCTTC.

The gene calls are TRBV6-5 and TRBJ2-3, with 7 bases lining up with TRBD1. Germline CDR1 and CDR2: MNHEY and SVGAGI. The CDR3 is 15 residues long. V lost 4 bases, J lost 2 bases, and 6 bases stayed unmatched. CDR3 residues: CASSFGQVNTDTQYF. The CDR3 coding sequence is TGTGCCAGCAGTTTCGGACAGGTTAACACAGATACGCAGTATTTT.